This T cell receptor (beta chain) derives from a study of identical twins. Whole-study findings and limits: Twins shared out-of-frame alpha sequences with excess low generation probability.

Template switching, a step in the protocol, added a universal primer site, and cDNA carried unique molecular identifiers. MiXCR, applied by TCRdb to the 5' RACE reads, yields one record per CDR3 protein. The profile shows roughly 710,000 distinct CDR3 sequences, roughly 6.2% of them singletons. All donors were healthy, and all were Caucasian. This clonotype was seen ten or more times. Its antigen is currently unknown. CDR3 length: 15 amino acids. Trimming cost V 1 base and J 3 bases, with 12 bases left between them. The V gene's germline CDR1 is MNHNS and CDR2 SASEGT. The chain is built from TRBV6-1 and TRBJ2-5, with D possibly being TRBD1 (6 bases). Sequencing was done on a sample of naive T cells sorted from blood. This clonotype was sampled from a man between 18 and 35 years old in good health. The CDR3 protein is CASSEGTQGKETQYF. The CDR3 DNA reads as TGTGCCAGCAGTGAAGGGACTCAGGGGAAAGAGACCCAGTACTTC.